The 8 T cell receptor beta chains below all came from one sample that was sequenced in a study of blood T cell repertoires in COVID-19. Profiled with immunoSEQ multiplex PCR; TCRdb holds only in-frame clones, not every one. Of some 27,000 clones listed, around 86% are singletons. The sequenced sample was peripheral blood. The source of these receptors is a man aged 50 to 59 with active COVID-19.

The rearrangement links TRBV5-5 to TRBJ1-1; 11 nucleotides line up with TRBD1. This CDR3 comprises 16 residues. Germline CDR1 SGHKS, CDR2 YYEKEE (reference sequence). Trimming cost V 4 bases and J 0 bases; bases outside gene matches: 5. CDR3 bases: TGTGCCAGCAGCGGAGGGGACAGGGGGTTGAACACTGAAGCTTTCTTT. Encoded protein: CASSGGDRGLNTEAFF.

This rearrangement joins TRBV3-1 (or the pseudogene TRBV3-2) to TRBJ2-7, with 8 nucleotides matching TRBD2. Losses at the gene ends were 4 bases for V and 5 bases for J; bases not matched to a gene: 10. CDR1 and CDR2 (germline): LGHDT, YNNKEL (reference sequence). The CDR3 sequence is 15 residues long. CDR3 bases: TGTGCCAGCAGCCTGACCGGGACTAGTAAGAACGAGCAGTACTTC. Amino acids: CASSLTGTSKNEQYF.

This chain uses TRBV28 with TRBJ2-1, with 10 bases lining up with TRBD1. With 6 bases clipped from V and 3 bases from J, the junction kept 8 bases outside the gene matches. The germline gives CDR1 MDHEN, CDR2 SYDVKM. The CDR3 is 16 residues long. The CDR3 DNA is TGTGCCAGCAGCTTTCCCCGGACAGGGGGCTACAATGAGCAGTTCTTC. Translation: CASSFPRTGGYNEQFF. The variable domain in full, completed from reference TRBV28 and TRBJ2-1, reads DVKVTQSSRYLVKRTGEKVFLECVQDMDHENMFWYRQDPGLGLRLIYFSYDVKMKEKGDIPEGYSVSREKKERFSLILESASTNQTSMYLCASSFPRTGGYNEQFFGPGTRLTVL.

The rearrangement joins TRBV7-9 to TRBJ2-5; TRBD2 aligns across 11 bases. The CDR3 spans 17 residues. Germline values: CDR1 SEHNR, CDR2 FQNEAQ (reference sequence). V shed 4 bases, J shed 0 bases, and the junction held 7 bases outside the gene matches. CDR3 region: CASSSSPGLADQETQYF. CDR3 DNA sequence: TGTGCCAGCAGCTCCAGTCCGGGACTAGCGGACCAAGAGACCCAGTACTTC.

This chain links TRBV6-5 with TRBJ1-5, with D perhaps TRBD1 (5 bases). V gave up 0 bases and J gave up 3 bases, with 12 bases separating them. CDR1 is MNHEY and CDR2 is SVGAGI in the germline V gene. CDR3 size: 16 residues. The CDR3 is CASSYSPRGDNQPQHF. The CDR3 DNA reads TGTGCCAGCAGTTACTCGCCCCGGGGGGACAATCAGCCCCAGCATTTT.

CDR3: CASTPGGSYGYTF. For the CDR3, the DNA is TGTGCCAGCACCCCAGGGGGATCCTATGGCTACACCTTC. The chain links TRBV9 to TRBJ1-2; 7 bases are shared with TRBD1. V lost 6 bases to trimming and J lost 4 bases; unmatched junction nucleotides: 6. This CDR3 is built from 13 residues. Germline V lookup: CDR1 SGDLS, CDR2 YYNGEE.

This clone was found a few times. This CDR3 reads CASREQDSGVWDEQYF. CDR3 nucleotides: TGTGCCAGCAGGGAACAGGACAGCGGGGTGTGGGACGAGCAGTACTTC. This chain uses TRBV27 with TRBJ2-7, with D perhaps matching TRBD2 (7 bases). Trimming left V 6 bases short and J 5 bases short, with 23 bases between. Germline V CDR1 and CDR2: MNHEY, SMNVEV (reference sequence). CDR3 length: 16 amino acids.

This clone was counted a single time. The V and J genes are TRBV2 and TRBJ1-5; 8 nucleotides line up with TRBD1. In germline, CDR1 is SNHLY, CDR2 FYNNEI. The CDR3 extends over 14 amino acids. Unmatched junction bases numbered 6, after V lost 7 bases and J lost 4 bases. The CDR3 bases are TGTGCCAGCATGAGGGACAGGATAAATCAGCCCCAGCATTTT. Translating it yields CASMRDRINQPQHF.